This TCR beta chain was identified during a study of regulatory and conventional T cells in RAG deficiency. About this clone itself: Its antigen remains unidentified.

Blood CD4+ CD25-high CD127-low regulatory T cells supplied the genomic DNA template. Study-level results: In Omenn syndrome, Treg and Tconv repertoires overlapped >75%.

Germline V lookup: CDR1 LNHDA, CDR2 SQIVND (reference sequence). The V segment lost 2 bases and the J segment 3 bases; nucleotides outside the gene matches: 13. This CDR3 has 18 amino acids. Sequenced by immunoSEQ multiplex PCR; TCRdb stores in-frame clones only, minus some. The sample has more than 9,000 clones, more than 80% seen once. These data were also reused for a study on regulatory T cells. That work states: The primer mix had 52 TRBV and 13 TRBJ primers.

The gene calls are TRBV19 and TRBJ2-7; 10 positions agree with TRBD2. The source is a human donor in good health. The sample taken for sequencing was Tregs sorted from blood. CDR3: CASSIIGSGGASVYEQYF. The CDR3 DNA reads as TGTGCCAGTAGTATAATAGGAAGCGGGGGGGCCTCAGTCTACGAGCAGTACTTC.